The next 8 T cell receptor beta chains were all read from a single sample in a study of T cell clonotyping in hematopoietic cell transplantation. This table comes from immunoSEQ multiplex PCR, and its TCRdb copy is limited to in-frame clones, with some not included. The sample shows roughly 13,000 clones, around 97% of them seen only once. The sequencing used peripheral blood mononuclear cells, collected 30 days after allogeneic stem cell transplant. All receptors come from a female patient aged 50-60 years who had an allogeneic stem cell transplant from an unrelated donor, so T cells may come from the graft donor. Some clones in this sample may be carry-over from other donors' samples.

The genes are TRBV7-9 and TRBJ1-2; D remains ambiguous. Trimming removed 8 bases from V and 8 bases from J, with 15 bases in between. The germline gives CDR1 SEHNR, CDR2 FQNEAQ (reference sequence). The CDR3 extends over 12 amino acids. This CDR3 reads CASSTITEGYTF. The CDR3 region has the DNA TGTGCCAGCTCTACAATAACGGAGGGCTACACCTTC.

The chain joins TRBV4-2 to TRBJ2-5; D tentatively reads TRBD1 or TRBD2 (5 bases each). The V end was cut by 6 bases, the J end by 5 bases, with 13 bases between. Germline assignment: CDR1 LGHNA and CDR2 YNFKEQ. The CDR3 sequence is 13 residues long. The CDR3 nucleotides are TGTGCCAGCAGTCCGGGACCGGAGGAGACCCAGTACTTC. Translation: CASSPGPEETQYF.

The chain carries TRBV19 and TRBJ1-1; D is unresolved. CDR3 length: 14 amino acids. Looked up from germline, CDR1 is LNHDA and CDR2 is SQIVND (reference sequence). Between the trimmed V and J ends, which lost 5 bases and 3 bases, there was a span of 13 bases. CDR3 coding DNA: TGTGCCAGTAGTGTCCAGGACGGTTACACTGAAGCTTTCTTT. Translated: CASSVQDGYTEAFF.

The chain employs TRBV29-1 and TRBJ1-4, with TRBD1 identical over 8 bases. Germline V gene sequence: CDR1 SQVTM, CDR2 ANQGSEA. CDR3 size: 14 residues. The J segment lost 3 bases and the V segment lost 5 bases, leaving 5 bases of the junction unmatched. CDR3 DNA sequence: TGCAGCGTTATGGGGACAGGATCTAATGAAAAACTGTTTTTT. Translating it yields CSVMGTGSNEKLFF.

The chain employs TRBV30 and TRBJ1-5; maybe TRBD1 (5 bases). There are 14 residues in the CDR3. Germline CDR1 GTSNPN, CDR2 SVGIG (reference sequence). The germline V and J ends were trimmed by 0 bases and 5 bases, with 11 bases remaining between them. In DNA form, the CDR3 reads TGTGCCTGGAGTGTAAGGGCAGGGTATCAGCCCCAGCATTTT. Its protein is CAWSVRAGYQPQHF.

This chain joins TRBV5-1 and TRBJ2-3, with 9 bases matching TRBD1. The germline V gene encodes CDR1 SGHRS and CDR2 YFSETQ. The CDR3 contains 16 residues. Losses at the gene ends were 3 bases for V and 3 bases for J; bases not matched to a gene: 8. CDR3 sequence (DNA): TGCGCCAGCAGCTCCCGGACAGGGGAAGTTACAGATACGCAGTATTTT. Amino acids: CASSSRTGEVTDTQYF.

V and J are TRBV19 and TRBJ1-5; D is unclear. Germline-derived CDR1 and CDR2 are LNHDA and SQIVND (reference sequence). Trimming took off 3 bases at V and 4 bases at J, with 7 bases between the two ends. The CDR3 extends over 13 amino acids. CDR3 amino acids: CASSITDNQPQHF. CDR3 DNA sequence: TGTGCCAGTAGTATTACAGATAATCAGCCCCAGCATTTT.

This chain joins TRBV7-9 and TRBJ2-7; 7 bases map to TRBD1. The V segment lost 5 bases and the J segment 4 bases; nucleotides outside the gene matches: 14. CDR1 SEHNR and CDR2 FQNEAQ come from the germline V gene (reference sequence). This CDR3 is built from 16 residues. CDR3 protein: CASSPAEGAPLYEQYF. CDR3 DNA: TGTGCCAGCAGCCCCGCCGAGGGGGCCCCACTTTACGAGCAGTACTTC.